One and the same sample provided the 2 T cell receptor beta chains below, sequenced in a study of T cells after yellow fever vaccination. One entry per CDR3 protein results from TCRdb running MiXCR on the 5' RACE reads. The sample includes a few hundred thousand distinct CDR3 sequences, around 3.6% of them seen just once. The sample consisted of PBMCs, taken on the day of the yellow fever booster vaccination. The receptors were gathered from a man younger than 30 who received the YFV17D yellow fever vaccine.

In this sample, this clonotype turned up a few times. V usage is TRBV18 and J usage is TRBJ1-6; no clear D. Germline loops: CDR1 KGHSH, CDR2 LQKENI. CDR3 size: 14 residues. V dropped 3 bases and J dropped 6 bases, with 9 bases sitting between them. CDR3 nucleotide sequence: TGTGCCAGCTCACCCACCAAAATTAATTCACCCCTCCACTTT. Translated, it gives CASSPTKINSPLHF. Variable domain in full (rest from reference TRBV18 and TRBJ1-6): NAGVMQNPRHLVRRRGQEARLRCSPMKGHSHVYWYRQLPEEGLKFMVYLQKENIIDESGMPKERFSAEFPKEGPSILRIQQVVRGDSAAYFCASSPTKINSPLHFGNGTRLTVT.

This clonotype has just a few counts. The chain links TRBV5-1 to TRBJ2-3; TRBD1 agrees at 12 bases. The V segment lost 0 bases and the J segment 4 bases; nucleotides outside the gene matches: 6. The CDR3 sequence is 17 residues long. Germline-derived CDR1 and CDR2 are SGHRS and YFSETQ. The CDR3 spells CASSLGLGQGAADTQYF. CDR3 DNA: TGCGCCAGCAGCTTGGGACTGGGACAGGGGGCTGCAGATACGCAGTATTTT.